One and the same sample provided the 30 T cell receptor beta chains below, sequenced in a study of blood T cells in healthy people across ages. Next came a second PCR, run for roughly 6 to 11 cycles, which used a sample-barcoded 5' primer along with a J-beta primer mix. TCRdb fed the 5' RACE reads into MiXCR, producing one record per CDR3 protein. The sample shows about 640,000 distinct CDR3 sequences, about 54% of them seen only once. The sequenced sample was blood. Receptor source: a man in his 60s in good health.

The chain links TRBV29-1 to TRBJ2-3; the match to TRBD2 covers 8 bases. J was trimmed by 1 base and V by 5 bases; bases with no gene match: 2. This CDR3 has 13 residues. Germline CDR1 and CDR2: SQVTM and ANQGSEA. In DNA form, the CDR3 reads TGCAGCGTTTCGACTAGCGGCACAGATACGCAGTATTTT. Protein sequence: CSVSTSGTDTQYF.

The genes are TRBV2 and TRBJ2-1; D unresolved. Per the germline V gene, CDR1 is SNHLY and CDR2 is FYNNEI. V was trimmed by 4 bases and J by 13 bases, leaving 14 bases between them. This CDR3 spans 12 amino acids. The CDR3: CASSGPGLAQFF. As DNA, the CDR3 is TGTGCCAGCAGTGGCCCGGGTCTGGCCCAGTTCTTC.

The V call is TRBV7-8, the J call TRBJ2-5; 9 nucleotides line up with TRBD1. The CDR3 covers 16 residues. J was trimmed by 5 bases and V by 5 bases; bases with no gene match: 12. Germline CDR1 reads SGHVS; CDR2 reads FQNEAQ. The CDR3 DNA reads as TGTGCCAGCAGCACAAGGACAGGGGAGGCGGGGGAGACCCAGTACTTC. This encodes CASSTRTGEAGETQYF.

This clonotype was counted once. The V gene is TRBV2, the J gene TRBJ2-7; D is unresolved. Per germline, CDR1 SNHLY and CDR2 FYNNEI. V dropped 2 bases and J dropped 1 base, with 15 bases sitting between them. The CDR3 extends over 16 amino acids. The CDR3: CASSEIKGRGSYEQYF. CDR3 DNA sequence: TGTGCCAGCAGTGAAATAAAGGGAAGAGGATCCTACGAGCAGTACTTC.

The rearrangement links TRBV11-2 to TRBJ2-5; no definite D call. CDR1 and CDR2 (germline): SGHAT, FQNNGV. The V gene lost 1 base and the J gene lost 5 bases, with 11 bases spanning the gap. There are 14 residues in the CDR3. The CDR3 sequence: CASSLGGDWETQYF. The CDR3 nucleotides are TGTGCCAGCAGCTTAGGTGGAGATTGGGAGACCCAGTACTTC.

This clonotype appeared a single time. This chain joins TRBV4-2 and TRBJ2-4; either TRBD1 or TRBD2 may supply D (5 bases each). This CDR3 has 16 amino acids. Germline CDR1 is LGHNA and CDR2 is YNFKEQ. V shed 4 bases and J shed 4 bases, with 17 bases lying between them. The CDR3 sequence is CASSLLPRGEKNIQYF. CDR3 in DNA: TGTGCCAGCAGCCTTTTGCCGAGAGGGGAAAAAAACATTCAGTACTTC.

The chain links TRBV3-1 to TRBJ1-4; D is ambiguous. Deletions cut 2 bases from V and 6 bases from J, with 10 bases between. Per germline, CDR1 LGHDT and CDR2 YNNKEL (reference sequence). CDR3 size: 14 residues. The chain's CDR3 is CASSQTVRDEKLFF. The CDR3 DNA follows: TGTGCCAGCAGCCAAACAGTCAGAGATGAAAAACTGTTTTTT.

This clonotype has only a few counts. The chain employs TRBV6-6 and TRBJ2-1; the D gene is possibly TRBD2 (6 bases). Trimming took 6 bases from V and 3 from J, leaving 15 bases between them. This CDR3 has 15 amino acids. Germline V lookup: CDR1 MNHNY, CDR2 SVGAGI (reference sequence). The chain's CDR3 is CASSRESGFYNEQFF. DNA of the CDR3: TGTGCCAGCAGCCGAGAAAGCGGGTTCTACAATGAGCAGTTCTTC.

This clonotype appeared a few times. This chain connects TRBV25-1 to TRBJ2-7; D ambiguous. V lost 3 bases and J 6 bases, leaving 12 bases between the germline ends. CDR1 is MGHDK and CDR2 is SYGVNS in the germline V gene. CDR3 length: 13 amino acids. The CDR3 protein is CASSEPRLGEQYF. The CDR3 bases are TGTGCCAGCAGTGAGCCCCGGCTAGGCGAGCAGTACTTC.

This clonotype has just a few counts. The chain joins TRBV29-1 to TRBJ1-2, with D possibly TRBD1 on 5 matching bases. Germline values: CDR1 SQVTM, CDR2 ANQGSEA. This CDR3 is 12 amino acids long. V was trimmed by 3 bases and J by 3 bases, leaving 8 bases between them. The CDR3 loop is CSVDGDDYGYTF. CDR3 DNA: TGCAGCGTTGATGGGGACGACTATGGCTACACCTTC.

V and J are TRBV7-9 and TRBJ1-6; TRBD1 agrees at 8 bases. Germline V gives CDR1 SEHNR, CDR2 FQNEAQ (reference sequence). This CDR3 comprises 16 residues. J lost 8 bases, V lost 5 bases, and 11 bases had no gene match. The CDR3, as DNA: TGTGCCAGCAGCCTACAGACAGGGGTCCATGATTCACCCCTCCACTTT. It specifies CASSLQTGVHDSPLHF.

This clonotype appeared a single time. The CDR3 DNA sequence: TGTGCCAGCAGCCCGCGACAGGGAGTTCTAGCCAAAAACATTCAGTACTTC. Amino acid sequence: CASSPRQGVLAKNIQYF. The V gene is TRBV9, the J gene TRBJ2-4, with 7 bases lining up with TRBD1. This CDR3 has 17 amino acids. V lost 4 bases, J lost 0 bases, and 10 bases stayed unmatched. CDR1 and CDR2 (germline): SGDLS, YYNGEE.

The V call is TRBV11-2, the J call TRBJ2-1; D unclear. Trimming took off 4 bases at V and 2 bases at J, with 15 bases between the two ends. This CDR3 contains 16 residues. The germline V gene has CDR1 SGHAT and CDR2 FQNNGV. CDR3 DNA: TGTGCCAGCAGCTCGATCTTCACGATTACCTACAATGAGCAGTTCTTC. Its translation is CASSSIFTITYNEQFF.

This clonotype was counted only a few times. V usage is TRBV3-1 and J usage is TRBJ2-6; D remains ambiguous. With 2 bases removed from V and 0 bases from J, the gap between germline ends came to 5 bases. The CDR3 sequence is 15 residues long. Per the germline V gene, CDR1 is LGHDT and CDR2 is YNNKEL (reference sequence). CDR3 residues: CASSQLPSGANVLTF. CDR3 coding DNA: TGTGCCAGCAGCCAACTTCCCTCTGGGGCCAACGTCCTGACTTTC. The full variable domain, in which reference TRBV3-1 and TRBJ2-6 provide the parts outside the CDR3, is DTAVSQTPKYLVTQMGNDKSIKCEQNLGHDTMYWYKQDSKKFLKIMFSYNNKELIINETVPNRFSPKSPDKAHLNLHINSLELGDSAVYFCASSQLPSGANVLTFGAGSRLTVL.

The chain has TRBV29-1 and TRBJ2-7, with D possibly being TRBD1 (5 bases). Germline CDR1 reads SQVTM; CDR2 reads ANQGSEA. The CDR3 runs 13 residues. Trimming left V 4 bases short and J 4 bases short, with 14 bases between. DNA for the CDR3: TGCAGCGTTGGGGGTAGGGGCCATTACGAGCAGTACTTC. Protein sequence: CSVGGRGHYEQYF.

The chain combines TRBV3-1 with TRBJ2-5; 8 nucleotides line up with TRBD1. V shed 0 bases, J shed 7 bases, and the junction held 13 bases outside the gene matches. This CDR3 comprises 17 residues. Per the germline V gene, CDR1 is LGHDT and CDR2 is YNNKEL (reference sequence). The CDR3 is CASSQEIRRQGRGTQYF. CDR3 DNA sequence: TGTGCCAGCAGCCAAGAAATAAGACGACAGGGGCGGGGGACCCAGTACTTC.

Comments on this clonotype: One junction end disagrees with the germline gene, perhaps due to a read error. The V gene is TRBV29-1, the J gene TRBJ2-7; D tentatively reads TRBD1 or TRBD2 (6 bases each). CDR3 length equals 14 residues. Germline V lookup: CDR1 SQVTM, CDR2 ANQGSEA. CDR3 sequence (DNA): TGCAGCATTGAGGTCCCGGGGGCCTCCTACGAGCAGTACTTC. It specifies CSIEVPGASYEQYF.

The V call is TRBV6-1, the J call TRBJ2-5; perhaps TRBD2 as D (5 bases). CDR3 length equals 16 residues. Trimming removed 1 base from V and 4 bases from J, with 16 bases in between. In germline, CDR1 is MNHNS, CDR2 SASEGT. DNA for the CDR3: TGTGCCAGCAGTGAAGATGTTCGGGGTGAGGGAGAGACCCAGTACTTC. This codes for CASSEDVRGEGETQYF.

CDR3 in DNA: TGTGCCAGCAGCAGAGTCTCAGATACGCAGTATTTT. This gives the protein CASSRVSDTQYF. The chain has TRBV21-1 and TRBJ2-3. TRBV21-1 is a pseudogene locus. The CDR3 runs to 12 residues.

The chain employs TRBV25-1 and TRBJ2-7; D may be TRBD1 (5 bases). The CDR3 length is 15 residues. Germline values: CDR1 MGHDK, CDR2 SYGVNS. V was trimmed by 2 bases and J by 2 bases, leaving 13 bases between them. For the CDR3, the DNA is TGTGCCAGCAGTGAAGGGGCCCTCTCCGCCTACGAGCAGTACTTC. It yields the protein CASSEGALSAYEQYF.

The chain combines TRBV7-2 with TRBJ2-1; D is undetermined. V lost 5 bases to trimming and J lost 8 bases, with 10 bases between them. CDR3 length: 12 residues. Germline CDR1 reads SGHTA; CDR2 reads FQGNSA. CDR3 nucleotides: TGTGCCAGCAGCCAAGGACGCTATGAGCAGTTCTTC. Protein: CASSQGRYEQFF.

This clonotype was picked up one time. The genes are TRBV29-1 and TRBJ2-2; tentative D call: TRBD1 (7 bases). Trimming stripped 7 bases from V and 7 bases from J, with 10 bases between. This CDR3 is 11 amino acids long. Germline loops: CDR1 SQVTM, CDR2 ANQGSEA. The DNA of the CDR3 is TGCAGCGCCCAGGGGGGCGGGGAGCTGTTTTTT. This translates into CSAQGGGELFF.

In its sample, this clonotype was seen a few times. This chain connects TRBV25-1 to TRBJ2-5, with 8 bases identical to TRBD1. The CDR3 spans 15 residues. V dropped 2 bases and J dropped 5; count of bases not matched to a gene: 7. Germline V gene lookup returns CDR1 MGHDK and CDR2 SYGVNS. CDR3 sequence reads: CASSEPAGGWETQYF. CDR3 sequence (DNA): TGTGCCAGCAGTGAACCGGCAGGGGGCTGGGAGACCCAGTACTTC.

This clonotype was detected a few times. The chain is built from TRBV5-1 and TRBJ1-5; 12 positions match TRBD1. V was pared by 4 bases and J by 4 bases, with 6 bases of the junction left unmatched. Germline V gene lookup returns CDR1 SGHRS and CDR2 YFSETQ. This CDR3 spans 16 amino acids. The CDR3 coding sequence is TGCGCCAGCAGCGAGGGGACAGGGGGCGCGAATCAGCCCCAGCATTTT. Amino acid sequence: CASSEGTGGANQPQHF.

The chain couples TRBV10-3 to TRBJ1-1; a weak D match, TRBD1 (5 bases). With 3 bases removed from V and 10 bases from J, the gap between germline ends came to 12 bases. The CDR3 contains 12 residues. Germline values: CDR1 ENHRY, CDR2 SYGVKD. The DNA for the CDR3 is TGTGCCATCAGTGATCAGGAGGGGAGAGCTTTCTTT. As protein: CAISDQEGRAFF.

This clonotype was detected only once. V usage is TRBV3-1 and J usage is TRBJ2-5, with a possible D match to TRBD1 (5 bases). Trimming left V 0 bases short and J 1 base short, with 9 bases between. The germline V gene encodes CDR1 LGHDT and CDR2 YNNKEL (reference sequence). This CDR3 comprises 15 residues. This chain's CDR3 is CASSQDLGRQETQYF. Written as DNA, the CDR3 is TGTGCCAGCAGCCAAGATTTGGGGCGCCAAGAGACCCAGTACTTC.

The CDR3 loop is CASKSGAGGPYGYTF. CDR3 nucleotides: TGTGCCAGCAAATCAGGGGCAGGGGGTCCCTATGGCTACACCTTC. J is TRBJ1-2 and V is TRBV6-5; 7 positions agree with TRBD1. Germline V gives CDR1 MNHEY, CDR2 SVGAGI. V trimming: 7 bases; J trimming: 4 bases; junction bases outside the gene matches: 12. This CDR3 is built from 15 residues.

This clonotype is a singleton in its sample. The chain is built from TRBV9 and TRBJ2-7, with 9 bases aligning to TRBD1. The CDR3 is made up of 14 amino acids. The trim removed 4 bases at V and 2 bases at J, leaving 4 bases unmatched. Germline V lookup: CDR1 SGDLS, CDR2 YYNGEE. The CDR3 is CASSFGDRAYEQYF. The CDR3 nucleotides read TGTGCCAGCAGCTTCGGGGACAGGGCCTACGAGCAGTACTTC.

This clonotype was seen a few times. The CDR3 sequence: CASSPSFGTGGINEQFF. The CDR3 DNA is TGCGCCAGCAGCCCGTCCTTTGGGACAGGGGGGATCAATGAGCAGTTCTTC. The chain employs TRBV4-1 and TRBJ2-1; 11 bases align to TRBD1. The CDR3 is 17 amino acids. J was trimmed by 6 bases and V by 4 bases; bases with no gene match: 11. CDR1 is MGHRA, CDR2 YSYEKL, per germline.

The chain has TRBV6-5 and TRBJ1-1, with a weak D call TRBD1 (6 bases). The CDR3 is 16 residues long. Germline V gene sequence: CDR1 MNHEY, CDR2 SVGAGI. Trimming took 2 bases from V and 1 from J, leaving 14 bases between them. The chain's CDR3 is CASSYRFTGRNTEAFF. For the CDR3, the DNA is TGTGCCAGCAGTTACCGCTTCACAGGGAGGAACACTGAAGCTTTCTTT.